These 19 T cell receptor beta chains were all obtained from the same sample, sequenced in a study of shared T cell receptors in the human thymus. Repertoires were generated with immunoSEQ multiplex PCR, while TCRdb's copy carries only in-frame clones and drops some. This table has roughly 710,000 clones, approximately 85% appearing once. This same sample was also part of a study on human thymus T cells.

Specimen: thymocytes. The receptors come from a girl in the first two years of life with a congenital heart defect.

The chain couples TRBV5-4 to TRBJ2-7; tentatively, D is TRBD1 (5 bases). Trimming took 3 bases from V and 7 from J, leaving 11 bases between them. The V gene's germline CDR1 is SGHNT and CDR2 YYREEE (reference sequence). There are 12 residues in the CDR3. CDR3 sequence (DNA): TGTGCCAGCAGCTGGGGCCCCTTGGAGCAGTACTTC. Its protein is CASSWGPLEQYF.

Points on this clone: Germline and junction disagree at one end, which may indicate a read error. This chain joins TRBV15 and TRBJ1-1, with D possibly TRBD1 on 5 matching bases. This CDR3 has 17 residues. Germline CDR1 reads LNHNV; CDR2 reads YYDKDF (reference sequence). DNA for the CDR3: TGTGCCACCAGCAGAAGAAGAAGGAGGGGACGAAACAATGAAGCTTTCTTT. It translates to CATSRRRRRGRNNEAFF.

This clone was counted only a few times. This sequence joins TRBV9 and TRBJ2-3; possibly TRBD2 for D (5 bases). Trimming cost V 1 base and J 4 bases, with 10 bases left between them. Germline V CDR1 and CDR2: SGDLS, YYNGEE. There are 14 residues in the CDR3. The CDR3 region has the DNA TGTGCCAGCAGCGTAACAGAGGGCGCAGATACGCAGTATTTT. As protein: CASSVTEGADTQYF.

This chain joins TRBV4-1 and TRBJ2-7, with D tentatively TRBD1 (6 bases). From germline, CDR1 is MGHRA and CDR2 YSYEKL. The V end was cut by 1 base, the J end by 2 bases, with 21 bases between. The CDR3 spans 18 residues. The CDR3 reads CASSQGLGRGTPTYEQYF. CDR3 coding DNA: TGCGCCAGCAGCCAAGGTCTCGGGCGTGGGACACCGACCTACGAGCAGTACTTC.

The CDR3 is CASSRNRDRAMNTEAFF. Written as DNA, the CDR3 is TGCGCCAGCAGCCGGAACCGGGACAGGGCCATGAACACTGAAGCTTTCTTT. J is TRBJ1-1 and V is TRBV4-3, with 9 bases matching TRBD1. The trim removed 4 bases at V and 0 bases at J, leaving 9 bases unmatched. Germline V gives CDR1 LGHNA, CDR2 YSLEER. There are 17 residues in the CDR3.

The rearrangement joins TRBV2 to TRBJ2-3; the match to TRBD2 covers 8 bases. Germline assignment: CDR1 SNHLY and CDR2 FYNNEI. This CDR3 is 14 amino acids long. The V gene end was trimmed by 4 bases and the J gene end by 4 bases; junction bases not matched to a gene: 4. The CDR3 here is CASSVRGEADTQYF. The CDR3 bases are TGTGCCAGCAGTGTGCGGGGGGAAGCAGATACGCAGTATTTT.

The chain recombines TRBV27 with TRBJ1-6, with 8 positions matching TRBD1. V lost 4 bases, J lost 0 bases, and 5 bases stayed unmatched. This CDR3 contains 17 residues. Germline lookup yields CDR1 MNHEY and CDR2 SMNVEV (reference sequence). Here the CDR3 reads CASSSPGGRSYNSPLHF. In DNA, the CDR3 is TGTGCCAGCAGTTCACCAGGGGGCCGCTCCTATAATTCACCCCTCCACTTT.

V gene TRBV28 combines with J gene TRBJ2-2; 8 positions match TRBD1. This CDR3 spans 16 amino acids. The trim removed 7 bases at V and 4 bases at J, leaving 11 bases unmatched. Germline V CDR1 and CDR2: MDHEN, SYDVKM. The DNA for the CDR3 is TGTGCCAGCAAAATACTCAGGGGGCGCGGCACCGGGGAGCTGTTTTTT. It yields the protein CASKILRGRGTGELFF.

The chain recombines TRBV5-1 with TRBJ2-1; 9 bases map to TRBD2. CDR1 is SGHRS and CDR2 is YFSETQ in the germline V gene. Trimming cost V 4 bases and J 8 bases; bases outside gene matches: 22. CDR3 length: 19 residues. This CDR3 reads CASSGQPGREERGVHEQFF. The CDR3 DNA is TGCGCCAGCAGCGGACAGCCGGGACGGGAAGAGCGGGGGGTGCATGAGCAGTTCTTC. The full variable domain, with the rest looked up from reference TRBV5-1 and TRBJ2-1, is KAGVTQTPRYLIKTRGQQVTLSCSPISGHRSVSWYQQTPGQGLQFLFEYFSETQRNKGNFPGRFSGRQFSNSRSEMNVSTLELGDSALYLCASSGQPGREERGVHEQFFGPGTRLTVL.

V is TRBV4-1 and J is TRBJ2-1; 11 bases are a match to TRBD2. J gave up 7 bases and V 0 bases, and 5 bases lay outside the gene matches. Looked up from germline, CDR1 is MGHRA and CDR2 is YSYEKL. The CDR3 length is 16 residues. The CDR3 spells CASSQDRGLAVNEQFF. The CDR3 nucleotides read TGCGCCAGCAGCCAAGATAGGGGACTAGCGGTTAATGAGCAGTTCTTC.

The rearrangement uses TRBV2 and TRBJ1-4; 8 positions match TRBD1. V lost 2 bases and J lost 7; bases outside the gene matches: 9. Germline CDR1 is SNHLY and CDR2 is FYNNEI. The CDR3 consists of 16 residues. This chain's CDR3 is CASSEKDRDTGEKLFF. The CDR3 region has the DNA TGTGCCAGCAGTGAAAAGGACAGGGATACGGGTGAAAAACTGTTTTTT. Filled out from reference TRBV2 and TRBJ1-4, the complete variable domain reads EPEVTQTPSHQVTQMGQEVILRCVPISNHLYFYWYRQILGQKVEFLVSFYNNEISEKSEIFDDQFSVERPDGSNFTLKIRSTKLEDSAMYFCASSEKDRDTGEKLFFGSGTQLSVL.

The rearrangement links TRBV11-2 to TRBJ2-2; 8 bases match TRBD1. With V trimmed by 7 bases and J by 3 bases, 7 bases remained unmatched. In germline, CDR1 is SGHAT, CDR2 FQNNGV. The CDR3 runs 15 residues. The CDR3 nucleotides are TGTGCCAGCACCGGGGACAGGACGCACACCGGGGAGCTGTTTTTT. Its translation is CASTGDRTHTGELFF.

The rearrangement links TRBV7-9 to TRBJ1-4; D remains unclear. Deletions cut 4 bases from V and 7 bases from J, with 4 bases between. Germline CDR1 reads SEHNR; CDR2 reads FQNEAQ (reference sequence). The CDR3 sequence is 11 residues long. CDR3 in DNA: TGTGCCAGCAGCTCCGGTGAAAAACTGTTTTTT. Its protein product is CASSSGEKLFF.

The chain carries TRBV4-1 and TRBJ2-5; TRBD2 aligns across 12 bases. Germline V gives CDR1 MGHRA, CDR2 YSYEKL. J gave up 4 bases and V 1 base, and 13 bases lay outside the gene matches. The CDR3 sequence is 19 residues long. DNA for the CDR3: TGCGCCAGCAGCCAAGGGCGGGTCCTAGCGGGGGGGTTGGGAGAGACCCAGTACTTC. This codes for CASSQGRVLAGGLGETQYF.

The chain combines TRBV4-1 with TRBJ2-6; 8 bases are shared with TRBD2. Germline V gene lookup returns CDR1 MGHRA and CDR2 YSYEKL. The CDR3 length is 16 residues. The ends lost 3 bases at V and 4 bases at J; junction bases unmatched: 5. The CDR3 region is CASSHTGGNGANVLTF. The CDR3 bases are TGCGCCAGCAGCCACACGGGAGGGAACGGGGCCAACGTCCTGACTTTC.

The chain couples TRBV28 to TRBJ2-2; possible D gene TRBD1, 6 bases. V was clipped by 6 bases and J by 6 bases, with 20 bases between them. This CDR3 contains 16 residues. Germline V CDR1 and CDR2: MDHEN, SYDVKM. CDR3 coding DNA: TGTGCCAGCAGCCGACCCGAGGGGGTATTCTCCGGGGAGCTGTTTTTT. It codes for CASSRPEGVFSGELFF. The entire variable domain, with the rest obtained from reference TRBV28 and TRBJ2-2, is as follows: DVKVTQSSRYLVKRTGEKVFLECVQDMDHENMFWYRQDPGLGLRLIYFSYDVKMKEKGDIPEGYSVSREKKERFSLILESASTNQTSMYLCASSRPEGVFSGELFFGEGSRLTVL.

V usage is TRBV7-2 and J usage is TRBJ1-5, with TRBD1 matching 8 bases. Germline-derived CDR1 and CDR2 are SGHTA and FQGNSA. The ends lost 4 bases at V and 1 base at J; junction bases unmatched: 6. The CDR3 has 16 residues. CDR3 loop: CASSSQGARSNQPQHF. CDR3 nucleotides: TGTGCCAGCAGCTCCCAGGGGGCGCGGAGCAATCAGCCCCAGCATTTT. Full variable domain (remainder filled in from reference TRBV7-2 and TRBJ1-5): GAGVSQSPSNKVTEKGKDVELRCDPISGHTALYWYRQSLGQGLEFLIYFQGNSAPDKSGLPSDRFSAERTGGSVSTLTIQRTQQEDSAVYLCASSSQGARSNQPQHFGDGTRLSIL.

The rearrangement joins TRBV7-9 to TRBJ1-1; D is uncertain. Looked up from germline, CDR1 is SEHNR and CDR2 is FQNEAQ (reference sequence). V lost 1 base, J lost 2 bases, and 11 bases lay in between. There are 15 residues in the CDR3. The CDR3 DNA follows: TGTGCCAGCAGCTTAGTGTTCGAGAGAAACACTGAAGCTTTCTTT. Translating it yields CASSLVFERNTEAFF.

The chain joins TRBV6-1 to TRBJ1-5; D unclear. The CDR3 sequence is 12 residues long. The germline V gene encodes CDR1 MNHNS and CDR2 SASEGT. V lost 7 bases and J 4 bases, leaving 8 bases between the germline ends. The CDR3, as DNA: TGTGCCAGCAAGCGGGTTAATCAGCCCCAGCATTTT. It specifies CASKRVNQPQHF.